The 18 T cell receptor beta chains below come from one sample, sequenced in a study of blood T cell repertoires in COVID-19. Data came from immunoSEQ multiplex PCR; TCRdb stores just in-frame clones and leaves some out. Among hundreds of thousands of clones, 70% to 90% were seen once, and the ten largest hold about 3.9%. The sample taken for sequencing was peripheral blood. All receptors come from a woman aged 45-65 years with active or convalescent COVID-19.

This clone has only one observation. Here the CDR3 DNA reads TGTGCCATATCGACTAGCGGGGGGGCCGTTAGCACAGATACGCAGTATTTT. Its protein is CAISTSGGAVSTDTQYF. This chain joins TRBV10-3 and TRBJ2-3, with TRBD2 matching 14 bases. Trimming removed 9 bases from V and 0 bases from J; junction bases left unmatched: 8. Germline V gene sequence: CDR1 ENHRY, CDR2 SYGVKD. CDR3 length: 17 residues.

The chain recombines TRBV27 with TRBJ2-6; maybe TRBD1 (6 bases). This CDR3 is 18 amino acids long. V lost 4 bases and J 0 bases, leaving 16 bases between the germline ends. CDR1 and CDR2 from the germline V gene are MNHEY and SMNVEV (reference sequence). The CDR3 DNA is TGTGCCAGCAGTTCGACCGTAACAGGGAACTCTGGGGCCAACGTCCTGACTTTC. Protein sequence: CASSSTVTGNSGANVLTF.

The chain has TRBV11-2 and TRBJ2-2; unclear D gene. CDR3 length: 13 residues. CDR1 SGHAT and CDR2 FQNNGV come from the germline V gene. V was trimmed by 1 base and J by 7 bases, leaving 7 bases between them. CDR3 region: CASSLGSGGELFF. The CDR3 DNA reads as TGTGCCAGCAGCTTAGGTTCAGGCGGGGAGCTGTTTTTT.

This clone was seen just once. V is TRBV7-6 and J is TRBJ2-7, with 12 nucleotides matching TRBD2. J was trimmed by 4 bases and V by 1 base; bases with no gene match: 5. Germline V gives CDR1 SGHVS, CDR2 FNYEAQ. The CDR3 is 16 amino acids. CDR3 loop: CASSLETSGRGYEQYF. In nucleotides, the CDR3 is TGTGCCAGCAGCTTAGAGACTAGCGGGAGAGGGTACGAGCAGTACTTC.

The V call is TRBV6-2 or TRBV6-3, the J call TRBJ1-4; D may be TRBD1 (6 bases). Looked up from germline, CDR1 is MNHEY and CDR2 is SVGEGT. The V and J ends lost 2 bases and 8 bases respectively, with 9 bases between them. The CDR3 has 13 residues. CDR3 sequence: CASSYKDREKLFF. The CDR3 DNA follows: TGTGCCAGCAGTTACAAGGACAGAGAAAAACTGTTTTTT.

The rearrangement uses TRBV10-3 and TRBJ2-7; 8 positions match TRBD2. The CDR3 covers 13 residues. Germline assignment: CDR1 ENHRY and CDR2 SYGVKD. The V gene end was trimmed by 8 bases and the J gene end by 3 bases; junction bases not matched to a gene: 6. CDR3 nucleotides: TGTGCCATCTCAGCGGGAGAGGACTACGAGCAGTACTTC. It yields the protein CAISAGEDYEQYF.

The chain recombines TRBV7-9 with TRBJ2-2, with 7 bases matching TRBD1. Germline V CDR1 and CDR2: SEHNR, FQNEAQ (reference sequence). Unmatched junction bases numbered 3, after V lost 4 bases and J lost 4 bases. The CDR3 has 14 residues. CDR3 sequence reads: CASSSYRGTGELFF. The DNA for the CDR3 is TGTGCCAGCAGCTCGTACAGGGGCACCGGGGAGCTGTTTTTT.

The V and J genes are TRBV7-9 and TRBJ1-1, with D perhaps matching TRBD1 (5 bases). The CDR3 contains 14 residues. The V gene's germline CDR1 is SEHNR and CDR2 FQNEAQ (reference sequence). The V gene lost 6 bases and the J gene lost 3 bases, with 14 bases spanning the gap. CDR3 loop: CASRDRQGDTEAFF. As DNA, the CDR3 is TGTGCCAGCAGAGACAGACAAGGGGACACTGAAGCTTTCTTT.

The V gene is TRBV9, the J gene TRBJ1-5; D uncertain. The ends were cut back, 1 base at V and 6 bases at J, with 14 bases in the middle. This CDR3 spans 15 amino acids. Germline CDR1 SGDLS, CDR2 YYNGEE. CDR3 sequence reads: CASSVTDRESQPQHF. The CDR3 coding sequence is TGTGCCAGCAGCGTAACTGACCGGGAGAGTCAGCCCCAGCATTTT.

The CDR3, as DNA: TGTGCCAGCTCATCCGGGACAGGGGATGGTGAGCAGTTCTTC. Translating gives CASSSGTGDGEQFF. The chain couples TRBV18 to TRBJ2-1; 10 bases line up with TRBD1. The CDR3 totals 14 residues. The germline V gene has CDR1 KGHSH and CDR2 LQKENI. V shed 5 bases, J shed 9 bases, and the junction held 7 bases outside the gene matches. The entire variable domain, with the rest obtained from reference TRBV18 and TRBJ2-1, is as follows: NAGVMQNPRHLVRRRGQEARLRCSPMKGHSHVYWYRQLPEEGLKFMVYLQKENIIDESGMPKERFSAEFPKEGPSILRIQQVVRGDSAAYFCASSSGTGDGEQFFGPGTRLTVL.

The chain recombines TRBV7-6 with TRBJ1-6; possible D gene TRBD1, 6 bases. Germline CDR1 SGHVS, CDR2 FNYEAQ. The CDR3 loop spans 16 amino acids. The V end was cut by 1 base, the J end by 10 bases, with 17 bases between. The CDR3 reads CASSLGDRGARSPLHF. As DNA, the CDR3 is TGTGCCAGCAGCTTAGGGGATCGGGGGGCGAGGTCACCCCTCCACTTT.

V is TRBV7-9 and J is TRBJ2-7; tentatively, D is TRBD2 (6 bases). This CDR3 is built from 19 residues. The V and J ends lost 0 bases and 2 bases respectively, with 23 bases between them. Germline V gene data show CDR1 as SEHNR and CDR2 as FQNEAQ (reference sequence). In nucleotides, the CDR3 is TGTGCCAGCAGCTTAGCGGGGGGAACGGGGACCCGGAAAACCTACGAGCAGTACTTC. Its protein is CASSLAGGTGTRKTYEQYF.

The rearrangement links TRBV7-9 to TRBJ2-1, with 9 bases fitting TRBD2. V dropped 5 bases and J dropped 3; count of bases not matched to a gene: 11. The CDR3 covers 17 residues. Germline values: CDR1 SEHNR, CDR2 FQNEAQ (reference sequence). The CDR3 DNA sequence: TGTGCCAGCAGCGTAATCGGCGGGAGGGCCGTCTACAATGAGCAGTTCTTC. Protein: CASSVIGGRAVYNEQFF.

This clone has just one count. The chain uses TRBV10-3 and TRBJ1-3; unclear D gene. The CDR3 length is 16 residues. V was shortened by 3 bases and J by 1 base, with 13 bases between the two germline ends. Germline V lookup: CDR1 ENHRY, CDR2 SYGVKD. DNA for the CDR3: TGTGCCATCAGTGATTTAGACGAGGATTCTGGAAACACCATATATTTT. This encodes CAISDLDEDSGNTIYF.

The chain recombines TRBV7-2 with TRBJ1-2, with 10 bases that match TRBD1. Germline V gene lookup returns CDR1 SGHTA and CDR2 FQGNSA. The CDR3 spans 13 residues. Germline trimming cut 6 bases from V and 7 bases from J; bases unmatched to any gene: 5. Written as DNA, the CDR3 is TGTGCCAGCAGTGCTGGACAGGGGGTTGGCTACACCTTC. Protein: CASSAGQGVGYTF.

The rearrangement joins TRBV7-2 to TRBJ1-5; no clear D. This CDR3 comprises 15 residues. Germline V gene sequence: CDR1 SGHTA, CDR2 FQGNSA. V shed 1 base and J shed 6 bases, with 13 bases lying between them. The CDR3 loop reads CASSLDSARAQPQHF. The CDR3 nucleotides are TGTGCCAGCAGCTTAGACAGTGCGAGGGCTCAGCCCCAGCATTTT.

This clone appeared a few times. The chain carries TRBV27 and TRBJ2-2, with D possibly being TRBD1 (6 bases). The CDR3 is made up of 14 amino acids. V was cut by 5 bases and J by 4 bases, with 11 bases left in between. Germline CDR1 and CDR2: MNHEY and SMNVEV (reference sequence). The CDR3 protein is CASSPGHSTGELFF. Here the CDR3 DNA reads TGTGCCAGCAGTCCGGGACATAGCACCGGGGAGCTGTTTTTT.

The chain has TRBV12-2 and TRBJ1-1; the D segment call TRBD1 is taken from the table without a DNA check. TRBV12-2 is a known pseudogene. This CDR3 has 16 residues. The CDR3 nucleotides read TGTGCAAGTCGCTTAGGACAGGGGTGTATGAACACTGAAGCTTTCTTT. Amino acids: CASRLGQGCMNTEAFF.